This TCR beta chain was profiled in a study of blood T cells in healthy people across ages. Next came a second PCR, run for about 7 to 12 cycles, which used a sample-barcoded 5' primer along with a J-beta primer mix. TCRdb ran MiXCR on the 5' RACE reads and lists one entry per CDR3 protein. Of about 970,000 distinct CDR3 sequences listed, 51% were seen once; the top ten hold over 20%. Per germline, CDR1 SGHRS and CDR2 YFSETQ. CDR3 length: 14 amino acids. Deletions cut 0 bases from V and 2 bases from J, with 9 bases between. Source material: blood. The TCR originated in a woman in her fifties or sixties in good health. The chain joins TRBV5-1 to TRBJ2-7; D ambiguous. In DNA, the CDR3 is TGCGCCAGCAGCTTGGGTAGCACCGCCTACGAGCAGTACTTC. Amino acids: CASSLGSTAYEQYF.